This TCR beta chain is from a study of CD8 T cells in Susac syndrome. Random hexamers were used to reverse transcribe the RNA input (roughly 0.5 to 1 ug). TCRdb reanalysed the immunoSEQ multiplex PCR reads using MiXCR and keeps one entry per CDR3 protein. The table includes roughly 150,000 distinct CDR3 sequences, 90% to 95% detected once. Material for sequencing was CD4+ T cells from PBMCs. The sequence came from a human donor in good health.

The CDR3 protein is CASSLTGTGDAGELFF. The DNA for the CDR3 is TGTGCCAGCAGCCTGACCGGGACAGGGGACGCCGGGGAGCTGTTTTTT. The chain links TRBV13 to TRBJ2-2, with TRBD1 matching 10 bases. The V segment lost 5 bases and the J segment 6 bases; nucleotides outside the gene matches: 9. The CDR3 loop spans 16 amino acids. The germline V gene has CDR1 PRHDT and CDR2 FYEKMQ (reference sequence).